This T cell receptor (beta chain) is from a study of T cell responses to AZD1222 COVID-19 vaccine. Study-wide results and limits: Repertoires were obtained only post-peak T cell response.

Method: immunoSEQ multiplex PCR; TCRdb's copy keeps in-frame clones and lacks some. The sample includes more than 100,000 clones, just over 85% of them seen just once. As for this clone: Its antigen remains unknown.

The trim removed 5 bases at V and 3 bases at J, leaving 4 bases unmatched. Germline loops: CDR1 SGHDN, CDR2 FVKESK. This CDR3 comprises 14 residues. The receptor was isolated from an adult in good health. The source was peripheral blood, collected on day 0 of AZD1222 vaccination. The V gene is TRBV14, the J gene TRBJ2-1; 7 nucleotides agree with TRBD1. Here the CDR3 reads CASSVQGRYNEQFF. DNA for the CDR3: TGTGCCAGCAGCGTACAGGGGCGCTACAATGAGCAGTTCTTC.